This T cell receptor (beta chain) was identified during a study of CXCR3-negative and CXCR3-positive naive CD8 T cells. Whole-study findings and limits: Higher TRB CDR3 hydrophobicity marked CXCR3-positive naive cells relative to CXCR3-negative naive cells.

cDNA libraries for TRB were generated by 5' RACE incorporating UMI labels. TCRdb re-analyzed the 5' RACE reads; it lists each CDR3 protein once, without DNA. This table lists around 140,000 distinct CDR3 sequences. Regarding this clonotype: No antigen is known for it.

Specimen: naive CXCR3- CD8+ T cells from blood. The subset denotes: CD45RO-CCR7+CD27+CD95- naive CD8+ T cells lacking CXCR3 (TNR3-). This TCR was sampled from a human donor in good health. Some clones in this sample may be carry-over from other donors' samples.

CDR3 loop: CSVGTGVVYTF. V usage is TRBV29-1 and J usage is TRBJ1-2; TCRdb outputs TRBD1, but without DNA this stays unchecked. From germline, CDR1 is SQVTM and CDR2 ANQGSEA. This CDR3 region has 11 residues.